This TCR beta chain was captured by sequencing in a study of cytomegalovirus exposure and HLA in healthy donors (dated by TCRdb to the late 2010s). Study-wide context: An earlier analysis of several hundred of the donors reported 276 Gb of sequence data and around 120 million unique TCR beta sequences obtained from approximately 180 million T cells. The later analysis used no new phenotypic data to find candidate immune exposures, relying instead on TCR beta sequences and their occurrence across donors. HLA typing included class I and class II loci at four-digit resolution. The study aimed to test whether signatures of past pathogen exposure could be identified by cataloging public T cell receptors. Among roughly 400 genotyped donors of the cohort, an average of approximately 230,000 unique TCR beta nucleotide sequences were sequenced per donor, roughly 18% of them non-productive. The study profiled the T cell repertoires of hundreds of subjects by immunosequencing and related them to cytomegalovirus serostatus. The number of typed donors differed by locus: 629-630 for A, B, C, DRB1 and DQB1; approximately 530 for DQA1; about 600 for DPA1; and 400 to 480 for DPB1. Approximately 330 gigabases of sequencing data and 70 million to 100 million unique TCR sequences made up an early release that covered approximately 700 HLA-typed donors. Every discovery cohort repertoire had been produced on one sequencing platform. To study patterns of TCR occurrence, a later analysis re-analyzed previously published TCR beta repertoires from hundreds of donors and added high-resolution HLA genotyping. A separate validation cohort of about 110 different subjects was used in addition to the approximately 610-subject first cohort. A later genetic analysis took genome-wide SNP genotypes for about three fifths of the 666 donors and used that subset as a discovery cohort. To predict cytomegalovirus infection status, the study combined high-throughput TCR immunosequencing, statistical association of individual TCRs with disease status, and machine learning. In an earlier analysis of 500 to 650 of the donors, high-throughput TCR beta sequencing was used to judge whether each TCR beta V gene segment behaved as functional or pseudogenic. Donor age, sex, ethnicity and CMV serostatus were compiled together with the repertoire data. Of the 300 to 500 genotyped donors, 81% were placed in the genetic ancestry cluster associated with self-reported Caucasian donors. Four to six DR-DQ haplotypes were handled as single units for association and clustering, since linkage in the cohort was strong. Points the paper makes about the study in general: A later genetic analysis associated a missense DCLRE1C variant with V-gene and J-gene trimming of TCR beta chains, and an independent cohort replicated the association. In a later analysis, HLA-associated TCR beta chains were found to be more clonally expanded and to have lower generation probabilities than equally common non-associated chains. In an earlier analysis of 587 of the donors, most TCR beta V segments were observed in productive rearrangements about 90% or about 30% of the time, broadly matching IMGT annotations. In this cohort, only TCR beta chains were sequenced, and detectable features were limited by the absence of alpha or paired-chain data. Correlated functional status among segregating V segments might be attributable to linkage disequilibrium, but an unknown experimental factor could not be ruled out. Assigning TCR associations to individual alleles was difficult when HLA alleles, especially DR and DQ, strongly co-occurred. The 87-base-pair reads could not distinguish some IMGT-functional V segments, including TRBV6-2 and TRBV6-3, so those segments were excluded. According to the authors, the approach could potentially be generalized to other disease states and immunological phenotypes. In a later analysis, several top co-occurrence clusters were reported to appear linked to parvovirus B19, influenza, CMV and Epstein-Barr virus. Most CMV-associated TCR beta chains appeared to be HLA-restricted in a later analysis, and the HLA associations seemed to be driven largely by CMV exposure. Cytomegalovirus status was reported to be diagnosed by the classifier with high specificity and sensitivity in both the original and validation cohorts. A cluster of highly shared sequence variants was judged likely to represent a technical artifact of the sequencing pipeline. A later analysis associated about 18,000 TCR beta sequences with specific HLA alleles at a false discovery rate of 0.05. In a later analysis, TCR association rates were found to vary across HLA loci, with the most associated TCRs seen for DRB1 alleles and the fewest for HLA-C alleles. Because some donors lacked HLA typing at each locus, the association tests relied only on the typed subset. CMV serostatus was the only immune exposure information available for the cohort. Roughly uniform sequencing depth across donors was assumed in presence/absence analyses, although this assumption may not hold. Three of the identified cytomegalovirus-associated TCR beta chains were confirmed in vitro to be specific for cytomegalovirus antigens. The study listed approximately 160 TCR beta chains as associated with cytomegalovirus. Across donors, most TCR sequences were observed very rarely, whereas some public TCRs were present in many individuals. According to a later genetic analysis, donors in an Asian-associated ancestry cluster had fewer N-insertions in productive TCRs than the approximately 690-donor mean. The earlier analysis of approximately 540 of the donors excluded 15 to 20 rarely observed V segments, including chromosome 9 orphons, because counts were too low. A further reported finding was that TCR beta sequences accurately predicted the HLA-A and HLA-B alleles for most subjects in the first cohort.

The CDR3 starts with the cysteine, ends with the phenylalanine, and has 11 residues. Only the CDR3 region is kept as DNA, spanning 33 bases read in frame from base 1. The germline V gene (reference sequence) specifies GTSNPN as CDR1 and SVGIG as CDR2. The V and J ends are trimmed by 5 bases and 0 bases, leaving 5 bases between them. The cohort consisted of more than 650 healthy bone marrow donors. Cohort members were all nominally healthy when sampled, although unrecorded immune exposures were likely present. The donor tested CMV seropositive and was one of the 289 seropositive cohort members. Every donor gave a peripheral blood sample, and the peripheral blood mononuclear cells from that sample were used for TCR beta sequencing. Genomic DNA extraction from the blood cell samples was performed with the Qiagen DNeasy Blood Extraction Kit. Library construction relied on the immunoSEQ multiplex PCR assay. A mixture of 60 forward primers for TCR Vbeta segments and 13 reverse primers for TCR Jbeta segments was used in the multiplex PCR. The CDR3 region of rearranged TCR beta genes was amplified from genomic DNA by a multiplex PCR assay. The Illumina HiSeq System was used to sequence the amplified TCR beta libraries as 87-base-pair reads. For the original study's pipeline: In a later analysis, about 80 million unique TCR beta chains were counted across the approximately 670 repertoires, and roughly 11 million of these chains were shared by at least two donors. Raw reads were error-corrected and collapsed into unique sequences with a nearest-neighbor algorithm that merged closely related sequences to remove PCR and sequencing errors. To assign V, D and J gene segments, CDR3 sequences were aligned to IMGT reference sequences. Each retained sequence needed at least a six-nucleotide match to both a V gene segment and a J gene segment. Rearrangements were classified as productive when the CDR3 lacked stop codons and remained in frame with V and J, and all other rearrangements were classified as non-productive. Following IMGT convention, CDR3 was defined as the stretch from the second conserved V-encoded cysteine to the conserved J-encoded phenylalanine. Sequences without an unambiguous match to a single V gene segment were excluded from the earlier analysis of 587 of the donors. In an earlier analysis of 500 to 750 of the donors, V segments were called functional above 56.7% productive rearrangements and were called segregating when the between-donor standard deviation exceeded 5%. A statistical classification framework was built for diagnosing cytomegalovirus status from the catalog of TCR beta chain sequences. A later analysis assigned V and J genes by comparing TCR nucleotide sequences with IMGT/GENE-DB human TR gene sequences. Using the TCRdist pipeline, a later analysis assigned CDR3 sequences along with most-parsimonious VDJ recombination scenarios. In a later analysis, each TCR beta chain was defined by its CDR3 amino acid sequence together with its V-gene family, and reads without a unique V-gene family were excluded. A later analysis removed 450 to 600 highly shared, low-generation-probability nucleotide sequences to deal with suspected cross-contamination and a sequencing artifact. In a later analysis, a clonal expansion index for each public chain was calculated from normalized within-repertoire ranks of inferred template counts. A later analysis computed generation probabilities with a VDJ recombination model fitted to out-of-frame rearrangements, and checked the results against IGoR. A later analysis scored TCR-TCR, TCR-HLA and TCR-CMV co-occurrence with hypergeometric tests, applying a repertoire-size bias correction to TCR pairs. In a later analysis, false discovery rates were estimated by permuting HLA or CMV assignments 20 times. A later analysis grouped co-occurring TCRs with DBSCAN, adding TCRdist sequence similarity when clustering within HLA-allele-positive subsets. Repertoires with fewer than 30,000 or more than 120,000 public chains, plus five repertoires with anomalous nucleotide sharing, were excluded from co-occurrence clustering. TCRdb's version of the immuneACCESS table is confined to in-frame rearrangements and falls short of the full clone set. An unresolved V gene accounts for under half of the shortfall where checked; the remainder is of unknown origin. The V and J calls and clone size come from that table; D and trimming were worked out from the DNA. The sample profile shows around 160,000 clones; about 70% of them were found once. The ten largest clones represent just under 4.5% of the sample.

Points on this clone: The target of this receptor is not known. Per-base qualities were not stored, and no clone one base away is much larger.

The sample comprised PBMCs. The receptor was isolated from a woman younger than 30 in good health and CMV-seropositive. The rearranged segments are TRBV30 and TRBJ2-7; the D gene identity is not certain. The CDR3 has the sequence CAWGSSYEQYF. The sequence in DNA is TGTGCCTGGGGTAGCTCCTACGAGCAGTACTTC.